The clone carrying this T cell receptor beta chain was observed a few times. Sequencing relied on a cDNA template that was reverse transcribed from extracted RNA. Only in-frame clones appear in the TCRdb table, and some are missing; sequencing was by immunoSEQ multiplex PCR. The data show hundreds of thousands of clones, about 62% seen once. This sample was included in a study of CD8+ T cells in alopecia areata. V shed 0 bases, J shed 3 bases, and the junction held 14 bases outside the gene matches. This CDR3 region has 19 residues. As to treatment: oral pan-JAK inhibitor, 5-10 mg twice daily. Sequences were derived from CD4+ T cells sorted from blood, sampled at week 24, from a patient treated with tofacitinib. This sequence originates from a human donor with alopecia areata. The chain uses TRBV23-1 and TRBJ1-5; TRBD1 agrees at 7 bases. TRBV23-1 carries the ORF label, with uncertain function. Here the CDR3 DNA reads TGCGCCAGCAGTCAATCAAGGGTGGACAGGATTTTTCTCAATCAGCCCCAGCATTTT. This encodes CASSQSRVDRIFLNQPQHF.